There are a few counts of the clone carrying this T cell receptor beta chain. The antigen is undetermined. The time point: healthy volunteer bleed at 2 weeks. Total RNA extraction was carried out from unfractionated whole blood. The data stem from a study of human T cells and chemical hapten exposure. Study summary: Yields of TCR per sample differed, chiefly owing to small differences in pooled library volume. Findings and caveats of the study: Sensitizing with DPC caused no change in TCRs above 1 in 1000 frequency.

Germline-derived CDR1 and CDR2 are SQVTM and ANQGSEA. This CDR3 comprises 14 residues. Trimming cost V 3 bases and J 4 bases, with 14 bases left between them. Library preparation tagged each individual cDNA molecule with a unique molecular identifier. Original analysis: Samples held a median of roughly 100,000 TCRs, range 23,224–690,600. MiXCR was run by TCRdb on the RACE reads, yielding one entry per CDR3 protein. In this record, the V and J calls reflect TCRdb's handling and not the investigators' own analysis. The sample holds about 28,000 distinct CDR3 sequences, 7% to 8.5% seen once. This clonotype was sampled from a human donor in good health. Some clones in this sample may be carry-over from other donors' samples. The chain recombines TRBV29-1 with TRBJ2-3, with a possible D match to TRBD2 (7 bases). Sequencing was performed on whole blood. The CDR3 sequence: CSVDTVGGPDTQYF. DNA of the CDR3: TGCAGCGTTGATACGGTGGGGGGGCCAGATACGCAGTATTTT.